Each of the 15 T cell receptor beta chains below was sequenced from the same sample in a study of control samples from healthy donors and cancer patients. Assay used: immunoSEQ multiplex PCR; TCRdb lists only in-frame clones, some missing. The sample lists fewer than 300,000 clones; over 75% were seen once. The sequenced sample consisted of PBMCs. The receptors stem from a woman in her sixties with lung cancer.

V usage is TRBV7-9 and J usage is TRBJ1-3, with 7 bases lining up with TRBD1. V gave up 5 bases and J gave up 5 bases; unmatched junction bases: 6. Germline assignment: CDR1 SEHNR and CDR2 FQNEAQ (reference sequence). The CDR3 sequence is 14 residues long. The CDR3 DNA follows: TGTGCCAGCAGCGGCTGGACAGGACGAAACACCATATATTTT. This sequence encodes CASSGWTGRNTIYF.

V gene TRBV21-1 combines with J gene TRBJ2-1; no DNA check was done on the table's D call, TRBD2. TRBV21-1 is reported as a pseudogene. The CDR3 is made up of 18 amino acids. This chain's CDR3 is CASSKRSSGGDYYNEQFF. CDR3 sequence (DNA): TGTGCCAGCAGCAAACGCTCTAGCGGGGGGGACTATTACAATGAGCAGTTCTTC.

This chain joins TRBV7-8 and TRBJ1-1; D possibly corresponds to TRBD1 (5 bases). Germline CDR1 and CDR2: SGHVS and FQNEAQ. V was trimmed by 2 bases and J by 5 bases, leaving 18 bases between them. CDR3 length: 16 residues. CDR3 region: CASSLTPIGVMTEAFF. The CDR3, as DNA: TGTGCCAGCAGCTTAACCCCGATAGGGGTAATGACTGAAGCTTTCTTT.

The chain is built from TRBV18 and TRBJ1-1; no clear D gene. Trimming removed 5 bases from V and 0 bases from J, with 13 bases in between. Germline loops: CDR1 KGHSH, CDR2 LQKENI. The CDR3 consists of 15 residues. The CDR3 here is CASSFQATMNTEAFF. For the CDR3, the DNA is TGTGCCAGCTCATTTCAGGCAACGATGAACACTGAAGCTTTCTTT.

V and J are TRBV11-2 and TRBJ1-5; possibly TRBD1 for D (6 bases). From germline, CDR1 is SGHAT and CDR2 FQNNGV. V was clipped by 4 bases and J by 1 base, with 8 bases between them. The CDR3 spans 14 residues. CDR3 DNA: TGTGCCAGCAGCTCGACAGGAAGCAATCAGCCCCAGCATTTT. Encoded protein: CASSSTGSNQPQHF.

V is TRBV18 and J is TRBJ1-1; 7 positions match TRBD1. The CDR3 length is 13 residues. Trimming took 5 bases from V and 5 from J; bases not matched to a gene: 5. Germline CDR1 KGHSH, CDR2 LQKENI. This CDR3 is CASSSGGGTEAFF. For the CDR3, the DNA is TGTGCCAGCTCATCAGGGGGGGGGACTGAAGCTTTCTTT.

This chain uses TRBV5-6 with TRBJ2-7, with a possible D match to TRBD1 (6 bases). The CDR3 loop spans 13 amino acids. CDR1 and CDR2 from the germline V gene are SGHDT and YYEEEE. The germline V and J ends were trimmed by 4 bases and 7 bases, with 15 bases remaining between them. The CDR3: CASSPPHQGEQYF. In DNA, the CDR3 is TGTGCCAGCAGCCCCCCCCATCAGGGGGAGCAGTACTTC.

The rearrangement joins TRBV30 to TRBJ2-1, with a weak D call TRBD1 (5 bases). The CDR3 is 15 residues long. The V and J ends lost 2 bases and 6 bases respectively, with 17 bases between them. The V gene's germline CDR1 is GTSNPN and CDR2 SVGIG (reference sequence). The CDR3 reads CAWSSSSLRGNEQFF. The CDR3 nucleotides are TGTGCCTGGAGTTCAAGCTCTTTAAGGGGCAATGAGCAGTTCTTC.

The V and J genes are TRBV30 and TRBJ2-3; tentatively, D is TRBD2 (6 bases). Germline V gene data show CDR1 as GTSNPN and CDR2 as SVGIG (reference sequence). V was clipped by 2 bases and J by 4 bases, with 7 bases between them. The CDR3 totals 12 residues. CDR3 in DNA: TGTGCCTGGAGTTGGGGGGCAGATACGCAGTATTTT. Translating gives CAWSWGADTQYF.

This chain links TRBV2 with TRBJ2-1, with unresolved D. The V end lost 9 bases, the J end lost 4 bases, and 13 bases lay between the germline ends. The CDR3 spans 13 residues. The germline gives CDR1 SNHLY, CDR2 FYNNEI. CDR3: CASLVRPYNEQFF. CDR3 in DNA: TGTGCCAGTCTTGTGAGGCCGTACAATGAGCAGTTCTTC.

V and J are TRBV6-6 and TRBJ2-7; 11 bases are a match to TRBD2. The CDR3 sequence is 15 residues long. V lost 7 bases to trimming and J lost 2 bases; unmatched junction nucleotides: 7. Per the germline V gene, CDR1 is MNHNY and CDR2 is SVGAGI (reference sequence). The CDR3 sequence: CASTKGSGRAYEQYF. CDR3 nucleotides: TGTGCCAGCACCAAGGGTAGCGGGAGGGCCTACGAGCAGTACTTC.

This clone was detected only once. CDR3 residues: CASRETRPGREQYF. The CDR3 nucleotides are TGTGCCAGCAGAGAGACTAGGCCCGGTAGGGAGCAGTACTTC. The V and J genes are TRBV2 and TRBJ2-7; D possibly corresponds to TRBD2 (6 bases). The CDR3 extends over 14 amino acids. The germline gives CDR1 SNHLY, CDR2 FYNNEI. The V and J ends lost 6 bases and 7 bases respectively, with 19 bases between them.

The chain joins TRBV28 to TRBJ2-7, with 14 nucleotides matching TRBD2. Germline CDR1 is MDHEN and CDR2 is SYDVKM. V dropped 3 bases and J dropped 2; count of bases not matched to a gene: 12. The CDR3 runs to 19 residues. The CDR3, as DNA: TGTGCCAGCAGTTTCTCGACTAGCGGGAGGGCCCTCACCGCCTACGAGCAGTACTTC. This encodes CASSFSTSGRALTAYEQYF.

The CDR3 sequence is CASSPWGAPGANVLTF. The CDR3 region has the DNA TGTGCCAGTTCCCCGTGGGGGGCGCCTGGGGCCAACGTCCTGACTTTC. V gene TRBV19 combines with J gene TRBJ2-6; the D gene could be TRBD1 or TRBD2 (6 bases each). The CDR3 contains 16 residues. Trimming took off 8 bases at V and 2 bases at J, with 16 bases between the two ends. Looked up from germline, CDR1 is LNHDA and CDR2 is SQIVND (reference sequence).

The rearrangement links TRBV2 to TRBJ1-2, with D possibly being TRBD1 (6 bases). CDR1 and CDR2 from the germline V gene are SNHLY and FYNNEI. The CDR3 totals 13 residues. V gave up 5 bases and J gave up 4 bases, with 11 bases separating them. Here the CDR3 DNA reads TGTGCCAGCAGTCCGGGACAACGCTATGGCTACACCTTC. Translating it yields CASSPGQRYGYTF.